This T cell receptor (beta chain) was captured by sequencing in a study of shared clonotypes between healthy human individuals. General study findings and limits: Memory subsets generally showed lower estimated richness than naive subsets.

Germline assignment: CDR1 MNHEY and CDR2 SMNVEV (reference sequence). The CDR3 has 15 amino acids. V was trimmed by 3 bases and J by 0 bases, leaving 11 bases between them. Terminally differentiated effector memory CD45RA+ cells were excluded by CCR7 positive selection of CD45RO-negative cells. About this clone itself: Its antigen remains unidentified. The same CDR3 arises from other DNA sequences in this sample as well.

Authors' data handling: Filtering differed, since immunoSEQ gave only junction sequences and no quality scores. The method was immunoSEQ multiplex PCR; TCRdb's version includes in-frame clones alone and lacks a portion of them. V and J calls plus clone size are reproduced from that table; the DNA served to infer D and trimming. The sample has about 2.2 million clones, 90% to 95% seen once; the top ten hold more than 1.5%. The sequenced sample consisted of naive CD8+ T cells from PBMCs. The sequence was collected from a man younger than 35 in good health. Some clones in this sample may be carry-over from other donors' samples. The V and J genes are TRBV27 and TRBJ1-1, with D possibly TRBD1 on 6 matching bases. CDR3 loop: CASSFLQGMNTEAFF. The CDR3 DNA is TGTGCCAGCAGTTTCTTACAGGGAATGAACACTGAAGCTTTCTTT.